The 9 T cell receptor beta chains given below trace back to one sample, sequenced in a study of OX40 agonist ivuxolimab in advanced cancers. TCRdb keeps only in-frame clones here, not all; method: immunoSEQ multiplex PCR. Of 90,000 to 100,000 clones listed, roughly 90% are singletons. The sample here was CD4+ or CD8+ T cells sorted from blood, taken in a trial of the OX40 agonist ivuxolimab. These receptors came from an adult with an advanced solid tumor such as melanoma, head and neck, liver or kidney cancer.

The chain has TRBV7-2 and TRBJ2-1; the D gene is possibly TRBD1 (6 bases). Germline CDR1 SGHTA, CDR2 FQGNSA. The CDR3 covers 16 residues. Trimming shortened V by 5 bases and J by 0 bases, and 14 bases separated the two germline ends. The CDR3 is CASSPRQASSYNEQFF. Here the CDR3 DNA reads TGTGCCAGCAGCCCCAGACAGGCGAGCTCCTACAATGAGCAGTTCTTC.

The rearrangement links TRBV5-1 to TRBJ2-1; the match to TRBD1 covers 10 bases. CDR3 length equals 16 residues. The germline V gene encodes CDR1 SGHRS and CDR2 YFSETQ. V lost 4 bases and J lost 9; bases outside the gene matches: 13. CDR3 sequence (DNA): TGCGCCAGCAGCAATCCCACGGGACAGGGGCTGGGTGAGCAGTTCTTC. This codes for CASSNPTGQGLGEQFF. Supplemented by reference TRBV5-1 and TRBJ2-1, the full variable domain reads KAGVTQTPRYLIKTRGQQVTLSCSPISGHRSVSWYQQTPGQGLQFLFEYFSETQRNKGNFPGRFSGRQFSNSRSEMNVSTLELGDSALYLCASSNPTGQGLGEQFFGPGTRLTVL.

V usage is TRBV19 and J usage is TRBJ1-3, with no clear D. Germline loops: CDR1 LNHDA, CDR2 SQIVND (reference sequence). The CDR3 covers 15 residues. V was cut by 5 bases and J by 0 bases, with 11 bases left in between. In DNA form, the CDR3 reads TGTGCCAGTAGTCCCTTCCCGAGCTCTGGAAACACCATATATTTT. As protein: CASSPFPSSGNTIYF.

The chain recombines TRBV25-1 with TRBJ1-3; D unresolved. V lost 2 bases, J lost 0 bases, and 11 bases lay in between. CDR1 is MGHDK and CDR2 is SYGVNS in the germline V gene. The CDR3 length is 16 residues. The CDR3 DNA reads TGTGCCAGCAGTGAACCGGGCCTCTTCTCTGGAAACACCATATATTTT. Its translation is CASSEPGLFSGNTIYF. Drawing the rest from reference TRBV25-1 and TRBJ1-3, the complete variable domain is EADIYQTPRYLVIGTGKKITLECSQTMGHDKMYWYQQDPGMELHLIHYSYGVNSTEKGDLSSESTVSRIRTEHFPLTLESARPSHTSQYLCASSEPGLFSGNTIYFGEGSWLTVV.

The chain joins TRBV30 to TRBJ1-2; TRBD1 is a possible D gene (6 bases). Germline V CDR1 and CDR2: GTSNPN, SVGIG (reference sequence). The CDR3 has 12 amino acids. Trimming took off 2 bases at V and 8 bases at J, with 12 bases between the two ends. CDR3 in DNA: TGTGCCTGGAGTAGGACAGCCTTGGGCTACACCTTC. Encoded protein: CAWSRTALGYTF.

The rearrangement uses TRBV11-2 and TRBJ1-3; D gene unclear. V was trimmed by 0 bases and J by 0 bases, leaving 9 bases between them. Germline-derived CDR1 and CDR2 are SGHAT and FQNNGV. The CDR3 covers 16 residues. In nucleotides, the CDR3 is TGTGCCAGCAGCTTAGATGGAGGGATCTCTGGAAACACCATATATTTT. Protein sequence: CASSLDGGISGNTIYF. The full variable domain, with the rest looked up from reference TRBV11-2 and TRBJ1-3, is EAGVAQSPRYKIIEKRQSVAFWCNPISGHATLYWYQQILGQGPKLLIQFQNNGVVDDSQLPKDRFSAERLKGVDSTLKIQPAKLEDSAVYLCASSLDGGISGNTIYFGEGSWLTVV.

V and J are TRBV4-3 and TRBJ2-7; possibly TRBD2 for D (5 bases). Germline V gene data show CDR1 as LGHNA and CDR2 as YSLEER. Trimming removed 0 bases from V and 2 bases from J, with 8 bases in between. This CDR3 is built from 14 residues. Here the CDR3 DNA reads TGCGCCAGCAGCCAAGATGAGGGAGCCTACGAGCAGTACTTC. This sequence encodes CASSQDEGAYEQYF.

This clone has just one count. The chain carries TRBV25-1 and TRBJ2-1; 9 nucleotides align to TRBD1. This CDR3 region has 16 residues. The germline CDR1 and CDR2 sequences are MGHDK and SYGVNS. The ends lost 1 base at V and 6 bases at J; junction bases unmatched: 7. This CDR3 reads CASSESGTGNLNEQFF. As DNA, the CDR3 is TGTGCCAGCAGTGAATCAGGGACAGGGAACCTCAATGAGCAGTTCTTC.

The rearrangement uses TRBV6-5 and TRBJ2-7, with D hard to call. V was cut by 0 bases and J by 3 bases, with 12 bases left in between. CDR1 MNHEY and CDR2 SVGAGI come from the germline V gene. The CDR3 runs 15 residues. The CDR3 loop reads CASSYSSRPFYEQYF. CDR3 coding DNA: TGTGCCAGCAGTTACTCATCAAGGCCCTTCTACGAGCAGTACTTC.